Presented here are 17 T cell receptor beta chains from one specimen sequenced in a study of cytomegalovirus exposure and HLA in healthy donors. Primers included in the PCR were 60 Vbeta and 13 Jbeta primers. The assay was immunoSEQ multiplex PCR, and TCRdb's table has in-frame clones only and misses some. The table lists fewer than 100,000 clones. Source material: PBMCs. These TCRs come from a woman between 55 and 75 years old in good health and CMV-seronegative.

CDR3 sequence reads: CASRTSFATEQFF. DNA for the CDR3: TGTGCCAGCAGGACTAGCTTTGCTACGGAGCAGTTCTTC. This sequence joins TRBV28 and TRBJ2-1, with 7 bases lining up with TRBD2. Trimming cost V 6 bases and J 10 bases; bases outside gene matches: 9. There are 13 residues in the CDR3. Germline CDR1 MDHEN, CDR2 SYDVKM.

The rearrangement links TRBV11-1 to TRBJ1-1, with D possibly matching TRBD1 (6 bases). Trimming removed 4 bases from V and 0 bases from J, with 12 bases in between. Germline V lookup: CDR1 SGHAT, CDR2 FQDESV (reference sequence). The CDR3 extends over 15 amino acids. The CDR3 region is CASSSRTAMNTEAFF. The CDR3 DNA reads TGTGCCAGCAGCTCAAGGACAGCCATGAACACTGAAGCTTTCTTT.

The V gene is TRBV7-9, the J gene TRBJ2-7; D may be TRBD1 (6 bases). Germline V gene data show CDR1 as SEHNR and CDR2 as FQNEAQ (reference sequence). Trimming removed 2 bases at V and 2 bases at J, with 10 bases between. The CDR3 sequence is 14 residues long. Here the CDR3 reads CASSLPAGAYEQYF. CDR3 sequence (DNA): TGTGCCAGCAGCTTACCGGCAGGGGCCTACGAGCAGTACTTC.

This sequence joins TRBV7-2 and TRBJ2-6; unclear D gene. V shed 2 bases and J shed 0 bases, with 14 bases lying between them. Germline assignment: CDR1 SGHTA and CDR2 FQGNSA. The CDR3 is made up of 18 amino acids. CDR3 DNA: TGTGCCAGCAGCTTATGGAACCCTCCGGGCTCTGGGGCCAACGTCCTGACTTTC. The encoded protein is CASSLWNPPGSGANVLTF.

With respect to this clone: This CDR3 is missing its conserved last phenylalanine or tryptophan, likely due to a read error. The chain is built from TRBV27 and TRBJ1-1; 7 nucleotides match TRBD1. V lost 3 bases, J lost 1 base, and 5 bases stayed unmatched. Germline V gene lookup returns CDR1 MNHEY and CDR2 SMNVEV (reference sequence). The CDR3 extends over 15 amino acids. CDR3 region: CASSLGAGGNTEAFS. CDR3 sequence (DNA): TGTGCCAGCAGTTTGGGCGCAGGGGGGAACACTGAAGCTTTCTCT.

The chain is built from TRBV7-8 and TRBJ1-2; 11 bases line up with TRBD1. The CDR3 length is 16 residues. The trim removed 1 base at V and 8 bases at J, leaving 9 bases unmatched. Per the germline V gene, CDR1 is SGHVS and CDR2 is FQNEAQ. This chain's CDR3 is CASSLGRSDRGLGYTF. The CDR3 DNA reads TGTGCCAGCAGCTTAGGCAGGTCGGACAGGGGGCTCGGCTACACCTTC.

The J gene is TRBJ2-5, the V gene TRBV7-2; no firm D call. The end of the DNA is better explained by TRBJ2-7, so the J call may be wrong. CDR3 length: 14 residues. Germline V gives CDR1 SGHTA, CDR2 FQGNSA. CDR3 sequence (DNA): TGTGCCAGCAGCTTAGCGAATCCCCCCTACGAGCAGTACTTC. It codes for CASSLANPPYEQYF.

The genes are TRBV15 and TRBJ1-2, with a possible D match to TRBD1 (5 bases). Between the trimmed V and J ends, which lost 0 bases and 4 bases, there was a span of 9 bases. The CDR3 is 14 residues long. Germline V lookup: CDR1 LNHNV, CDR2 YYDKDF (reference sequence). This CDR3 is CATSREQATYGYTF. CDR3 DNA: TGTGCCACCAGCAGAGAACAGGCTACCTATGGCTACACCTTC.

The chain recombines TRBV28 with TRBJ2-5; D uncertain. The CDR3 contains 14 residues. Germline assignment: CDR1 MDHEN and CDR2 SYDVKM. With 5 bases removed from V and 5 bases from J, the gap between germline ends came to 15 bases. This CDR3 reads CASSPGNVVETQYF. CDR3 nucleotide sequence: TGTGCCAGCAGTCCGGGTAACGTTGTGGAGACCCAGTACTTC.

The chain uses TRBV28 and TRBJ1-1; maybe TRBD1 (6 bases). The CDR3 contains 14 residues. Trimming shortened V by 11 bases and J by 3 bases, and 19 bases separated the two germline ends. Germline lookup yields CDR1 MDHEN and CDR2 SYDVKM. This CDR3 is CAVTGGGTYTEAFF. The CDR3 DNA reads as TGTGCCGTTACGGGGGGGGGCACGTACACTGAAGCTTTCTTT. Variable domain in full (rest from reference TRBV28 and TRBJ1-1): DVKVTQSSRYLVKRTGEKVFLECVQDMDHENMFWYRQDPGLGLRLIYFSYDVKMKEKGDIPEGYSVSREKKERFSLILESASTNQTSMYLCAVTGGGTYTEAFFGQGTRLTVV.

The chain employs TRBV6-5 and TRBJ2-7; D is perhaps TRBD1 (6 bases). The V end was cut by 0 bases, the J end by 0 bases, with 12 bases between. The V gene's germline CDR1 is MNHEY and CDR2 SVGAGI. This CDR3 comprises 16 residues. The CDR3 is CASSYSSRGPSYEQYF. CDR3 sequence (DNA): TGTGCCAGCAGTTACTCTTCCAGGGGCCCCTCCTACGAGCAGTACTTC.

This chain links TRBV2 with TRBJ1-4, with 7 bases aligning to TRBD1. Trimming cost V 8 bases and J 3 bases; bases outside gene matches: 6. Germline assignment: CDR1 SNHLY and CDR2 FYNNEI. The CDR3 has 14 amino acids. This CDR3 is CASALDRPNEKLFF. For the CDR3, the DNA is TGTGCCAGCGCCCTGGACAGGCCTAATGAAAAACTGTTTTTT.

This rearrangement joins TRBV28 to TRBJ2-7, with 8 bases aligning to TRBD1. V lost 6 bases to trimming and J lost 5 bases; unmatched junction nucleotides: 6. The CDR3 contains 13 residues. Germline CDR1 is MDHEN and CDR2 is SYDVKM. The CDR3 reads CASRRQGAHEQYF. In nucleotides, the CDR3 is TGTGCCAGCAGGCGGCAGGGGGCGCACGAGCAGTACTTC.

V gene TRBV2 combines with J gene TRBJ2-7; the match to TRBD1 covers 7 bases. From germline, CDR1 is SNHLY and CDR2 FYNNEI. The CDR3 is 17 amino acids. After removal of 6 bases from V and 4 bases from J, the junction contained 18 bases not matched to a gene. CDR3 region: CASRGRPGGPEGYEQYF. As DNA, the CDR3 is TGTGCCAGCAGGGGTCGCCCAGGGGGTCCTGAGGGGTACGAGCAGTACTTC.

The genes are TRBV6-5 and TRBJ2-1, with 12 nucleotides matching TRBD1. After removal of 6 bases from V and 10 bases from J, the junction contained 10 bases not matched to a gene. Germline values: CDR1 MNHEY, CDR2 SVGAGI. This CDR3 contains 15 residues. CDR3 in amino acids: CASSSGQGASTEQFF. The CDR3 DNA reads as TGTGCCAGCAGCTCGGGACAGGGGGCTTCTACCGAGCAGTTCTTC.

The V gene is TRBV7-9, the J gene TRBJ2-2; 7 positions match TRBD1. V dropped 2 bases and J dropped 3; count of bases not matched to a gene: 15. This CDR3 region has 19 residues. Per the germline V gene, CDR1 is SEHNR and CDR2 is FQNEAQ (reference sequence). The CDR3 loop is CASSLYTLRGQIYTGELFF. The CDR3, as DNA: TGTGCCAGCAGCTTATATACTCTCCGGGGACAGATTTACACCGGGGAGCTGTTTTTT.

This chain joins TRBV20-1 and TRBJ2-5, with D uncertain. With 6 bases removed from V and 0 bases from J, the gap between germline ends came to 5 bases. Germline V gene data show CDR1 as DFQATT and CDR2 as SNEGSKA (reference sequence). The CDR3 loop spans 11 amino acids. The CDR3, as DNA: TGCAGTGCGGCCAACCAAGAGACCCAGTACTTC. The encoded protein is CSAANQETQYF.